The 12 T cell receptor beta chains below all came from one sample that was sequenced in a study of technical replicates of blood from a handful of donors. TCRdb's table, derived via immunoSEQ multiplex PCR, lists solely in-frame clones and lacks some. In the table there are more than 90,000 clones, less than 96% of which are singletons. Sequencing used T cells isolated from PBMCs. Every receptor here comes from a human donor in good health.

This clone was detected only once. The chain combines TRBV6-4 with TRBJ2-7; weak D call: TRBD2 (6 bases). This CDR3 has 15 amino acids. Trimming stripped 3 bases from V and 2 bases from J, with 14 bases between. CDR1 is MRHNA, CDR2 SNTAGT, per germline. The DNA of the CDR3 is TGTGCCAGCAGTGAAGAACGGGGGTGCCCCTACGAGCAGTACTTC. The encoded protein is CASSEERGCPYEQYF.

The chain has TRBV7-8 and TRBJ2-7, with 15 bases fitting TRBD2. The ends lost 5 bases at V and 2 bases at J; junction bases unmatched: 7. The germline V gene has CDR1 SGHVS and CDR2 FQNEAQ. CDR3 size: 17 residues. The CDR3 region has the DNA TGTGCCAGCAGCATTGGGACTAGCGGGAGGCTTACCTACGAGCAGTACTTC. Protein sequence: CASSIGTSGRLTYEQYF.

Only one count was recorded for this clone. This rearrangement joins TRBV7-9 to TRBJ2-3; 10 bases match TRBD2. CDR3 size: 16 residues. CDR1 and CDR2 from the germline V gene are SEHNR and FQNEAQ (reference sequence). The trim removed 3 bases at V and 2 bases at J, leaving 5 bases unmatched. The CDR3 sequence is CASSFGLADPTDTQYF. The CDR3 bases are TGTGCCAGCAGCTTTGGACTAGCGGACCCCACAGATACGCAGTATTTT.

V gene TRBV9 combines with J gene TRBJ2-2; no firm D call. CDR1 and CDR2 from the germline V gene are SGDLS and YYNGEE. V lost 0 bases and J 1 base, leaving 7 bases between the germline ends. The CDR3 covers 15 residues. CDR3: CASSVDGRNTGELFF. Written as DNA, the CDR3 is TGTGCCAGCAGCGTAGATGGGCGGAACACCGGGGAGCTGTTTTTT. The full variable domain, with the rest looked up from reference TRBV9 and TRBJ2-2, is DSGVTQTPKHLITATGQRVTLRCSPRSGDLSVYWYQQSLDQGLQFLIQYYNGEERAKGNILERFSAQQFPDLHSELNLSSLELGDSALYFCASSVDGRNTGELFFGEGSRLTVL.

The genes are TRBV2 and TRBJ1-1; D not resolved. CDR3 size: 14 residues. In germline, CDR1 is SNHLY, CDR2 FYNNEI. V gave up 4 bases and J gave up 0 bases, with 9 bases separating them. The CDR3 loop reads CASSAELVNTEAFF. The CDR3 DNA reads TGTGCCAGCAGTGCTGAATTAGTGAACACTGAAGCTTTCTTT.

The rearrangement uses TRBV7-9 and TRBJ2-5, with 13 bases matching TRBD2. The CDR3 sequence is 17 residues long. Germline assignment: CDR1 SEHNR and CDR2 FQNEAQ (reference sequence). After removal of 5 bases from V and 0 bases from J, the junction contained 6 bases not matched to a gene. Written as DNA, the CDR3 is TGTGCCAGCAGCGCCGGGACTAGCGGGAAGTACCAAGAGACCCAGTACTTC. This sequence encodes CASSAGTSGKYQETQYF.

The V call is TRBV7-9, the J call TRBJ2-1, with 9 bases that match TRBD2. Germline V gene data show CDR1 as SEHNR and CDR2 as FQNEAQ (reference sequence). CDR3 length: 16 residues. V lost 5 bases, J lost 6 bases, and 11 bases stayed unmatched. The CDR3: CASSPGTSFDGNEQFF. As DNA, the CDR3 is TGTGCCAGCAGCCCCGGGACTAGCTTCGATGGCAATGAGCAGTTCTTC.

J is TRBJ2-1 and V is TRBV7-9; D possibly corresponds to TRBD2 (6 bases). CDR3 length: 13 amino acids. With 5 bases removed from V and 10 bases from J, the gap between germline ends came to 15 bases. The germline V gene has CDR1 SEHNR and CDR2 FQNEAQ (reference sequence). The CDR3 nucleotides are TGTGCCAGCAGCCCGGGACTCCGGGTAGAGCAGTTCTTC. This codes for CASSPGLRVEQFF.

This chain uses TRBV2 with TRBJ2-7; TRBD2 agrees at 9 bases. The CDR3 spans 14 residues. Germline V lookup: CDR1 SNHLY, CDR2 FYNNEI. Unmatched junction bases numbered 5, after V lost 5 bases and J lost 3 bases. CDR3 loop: CASSPMTSGYEQYF. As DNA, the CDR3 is TGTGCCAGCAGTCCTATGACTAGCGGCTACGAGCAGTACTTC.

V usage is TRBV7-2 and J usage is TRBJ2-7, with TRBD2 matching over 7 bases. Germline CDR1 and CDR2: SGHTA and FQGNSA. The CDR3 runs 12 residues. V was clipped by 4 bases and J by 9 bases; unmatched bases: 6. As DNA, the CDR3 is TGTGCCAGCAGCTCAGGGACTAATCGGCAGTACTTC. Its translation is CASSSGTNRQYF.

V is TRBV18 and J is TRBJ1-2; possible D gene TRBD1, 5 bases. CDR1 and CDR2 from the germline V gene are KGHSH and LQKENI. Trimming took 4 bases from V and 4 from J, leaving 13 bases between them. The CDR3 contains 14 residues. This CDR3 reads CASSRAGTSYGYTF. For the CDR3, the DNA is TGTGCCAGCTCACGGGCGGGGACTTCCTATGGCTACACCTTC.

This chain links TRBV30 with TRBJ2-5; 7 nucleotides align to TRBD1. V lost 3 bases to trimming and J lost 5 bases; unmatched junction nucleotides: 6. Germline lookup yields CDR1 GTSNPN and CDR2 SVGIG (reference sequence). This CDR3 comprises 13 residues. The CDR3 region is CAWSKTGEETQYF. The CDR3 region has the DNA TGTGCCTGGAGCAAAACAGGGGAGGAGACCCAGTACTTC.